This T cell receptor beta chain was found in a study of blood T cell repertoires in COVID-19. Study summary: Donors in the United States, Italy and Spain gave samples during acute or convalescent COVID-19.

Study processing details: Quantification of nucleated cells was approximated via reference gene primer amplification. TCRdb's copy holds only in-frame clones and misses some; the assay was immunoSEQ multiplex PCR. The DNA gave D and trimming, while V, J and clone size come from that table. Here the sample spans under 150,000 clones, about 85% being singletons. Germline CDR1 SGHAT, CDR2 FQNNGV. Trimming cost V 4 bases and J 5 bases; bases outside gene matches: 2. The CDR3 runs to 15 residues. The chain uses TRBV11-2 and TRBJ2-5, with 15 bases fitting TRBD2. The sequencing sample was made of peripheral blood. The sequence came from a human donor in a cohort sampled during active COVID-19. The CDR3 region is CASSWTSGGAETQYF. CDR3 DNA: TGTGCCAGCAGCTGGACTAGCGGGGGGGCTGAGACCCAGTACTTC. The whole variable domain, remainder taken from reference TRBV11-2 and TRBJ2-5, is EAGVAQSPRYKIIEKRQSVAFWCNPISGHATLYWYQQILGQGPKLLIQFQNNGVVDDSQLPKDRFSAERLKGVDSTLKIQPAKLEDSAVYLCASSWTSGGAETQYFGPGTRLLVL.